These T cell receptor beta chains were read from a single sample in a study of blood T cell repertoires in COVID-19. The method was immunoSEQ multiplex PCR; TCRdb's version includes in-frame clones alone and lacks a portion of them. This repertoire shows about 100,000 clones, approximately 90% found once; its top ten account for around 1%. Input material: peripheral blood. These receptor sequences come from a man in his fifties or sixties with acute or convalescent COVID-19. CDR3s include the opening cysteine and the closing phenylalanine or tryptophan. The D gene is left open where the match is weak. Size values are once, few and many counts, or a class for expanded clones, and some rows have none.

CDR3aa: CASSESTERGGEGETQYF
CDR3nt: TGCGCCAGCAGTGAGTCGACTGAGCGGGGGGGAGAAGGAGAGACCCAGTACTTC
j_gene: TRBJ2-5
len: 18
v_gene: TRBV10-1
d_gene: TRBD2
abundance: -

CDR3aa: CASSAAGNSPLHF
CDR3nt: TGCGCCAGCAGTGCGGCAGGGAATTCACCCCTCCACTTT
j_gene: TRBJ1-6
len: 13
v_gene: TRBV10-2
d_gene: -
abundance: -

CDR3aa: CAWTGTVNSPLHF
CDR3nt: TGTGCCTGGACGGGGACAGTCAATTCACCCCTCCACTTT
j_gene: TRBJ1-6
len: 13
v_gene: TRBV30
d_gene: TRBD1
abundance: -

CDR3aa: CASSPSGRVGNEQFF
CDR3nt: TGTGCCAGCAGTCCCAGCGGGAGGGTGGGCAATGAGCAGTTCTTC
j_gene: TRBJ2-1
len: 15
v_gene: TRBV25-1
d_gene: TRBD2
abundance: -

CDR3aa: CAAAPGNQLAKNIQYF
CDR3nt: TGTGCCGCCGCACCAGGGAACCAACTAGCCAAAAACATTCAGTACTTC
j_gene: TRBJ2-4
len: 16
v_gene: TRBV15
d_gene: -
abundance: once

CDR3aa: CASSLRGSNQPQHF
CDR3nt: TGTGCCAGCAGCTTAAGGGGTTCCAATCAGCCCCAGCATTTT
j_gene: TRBJ1-5
len: 14
v_gene: TRBV13
d_gene: -
abundance: -

CDR3aa: CASSLVLAGSYNEQFF
CDR3nt: TGCGCCAGCAGCTTGGTTTTGGCGGGCTCCTACAATGAGCAGTTCTTC
j_gene: TRBJ2-1
len: 16
v_gene: TRBV5-1
d_gene: -
abundance: once

CDR3aa: CASSHVNRAKGTEAFF
CDR3nt: TGTGCCAGCAGCCATGTCAACAGGGCGAAGGGTACTGAAGCTTTCTTT
j_gene: TRBJ1-1
len: 16
v_gene: TRBV3-1/TRBV3-2
d_gene: -
abundance: -

CDR3aa: CASSFPKSGGYTF
CDR3nt: TGTGCCAGCAGCTTTCCCAAATCGGGTGGCTACACCTTC
j_gene: TRBJ1-2
len: 13
v_gene: TRBV11-2
d_gene: -
abundance: -

CDR3aa: CASNSNRLDQPQHF
CDR3nt: TGTGCCAGTAATTCGAACAGGCTTGATCAGCCCCAGCATTTT
j_gene: TRBJ1-5
len: 14
v_gene: TRBV19
d_gene: -
abundance: -

CDR3aa: CASSLRTGGGNYGYTF
CDR3nt: TGTGCCAGCAGCTTAAGGACAGGGGGGGGTAACTATGGCTACACCTTC
j_gene: TRBJ1-2
len: 16
v_gene: TRBV7-2
d_gene: TRBD1
abundance: -

CDR3aa: CASSLGRGGYEQYF
CDR3nt: TGTGCCAGCAGTTTAGGGAGAGGGGGCTACGAGCAGTACTTC
j_gene: TRBJ2-7
len: 14
v_gene: TRBV27
d_gene: -
abundance: -

CDR3aa: CASSLAAGQGGGQPQHF
CDR3nt: TGTGCCAGCAGCTTAGCAGCCGGACAGGGCGGCGGTCAGCCCCAGCATTTT
j_gene: TRBJ1-5
len: 17
v_gene: TRBV7-9
d_gene: TRBD1
abundance: -

CDR3aa: CASSLNWERGNEQFF
CDR3nt: TGTGCCAGCAGCTTAAACTGGGAGCGGGGCAATGAGCAGTTCTTC
j_gene: TRBJ2-1
len: 15
v_gene: TRBV7-6
d_gene: TRBD2
abundance: -

CDR3aa: CASSLLSSGLELFF
CDR3nt: TGTGCCAGCAGCTTATTATCTAGCGGGTTGGAGCTGTTTTTT
j_gene: TRBJ2-2
len: 14
v_gene: TRBV7-6
d_gene: TRBD2
abundance: -

CDR3aa: CASSFRGNTGELFF
CDR3nt: TGTGCCAGCAGTTTCAGGGGGAACACCGGGGAGCTGTTTTTT
j_gene: TRBJ2-2
len: 14
v_gene: TRBV27
d_gene: -
abundance: -

CDR3aa: CASSLRGVSSYNEQFF
CDR3nt: TGTGCCAGCAGTTTAAGGGGTGTTAGCTCCTACAATGAGCAGTTCTTC
j_gene: TRBJ2-1
len: 16
v_gene: TRBV27
d_gene: -
abundance: -

CDR3aa: CSVRRGENTEAFF
CDR3nt: TGCAGCGTCCGCAGGGGCGAGAACACTGAAGCTTTCTTT
j_gene: TRBJ1-1
len: 13
v_gene: TRBV29-1
d_gene: -
abundance: once

CDR3aa: CASSPHPDRDRSYGYTF
CDR3nt: TGCGCCAGCAGCCCTCACCCGGACAGGGATAGAAGCTATGGCTACACCTTC
j_gene: TRBJ1-2
len: 17
v_gene: TRBV4-1
d_gene: TRBD1
abundance: -

CDR3aa: CAWRRDRASGQYF
CDR3nt: TGTGCCTGGCGTAGGGACAGGGCATCGGGGCAGTACTTC
j_gene: TRBJ2-7
len: 13
v_gene: TRBV30
d_gene: TRBD1
abundance: -

CDR3aa: CASSQGTSRGDTQYF
CDR3nt: TGTGCCAGCAGCCAGGGGACTAGCCGGGGGGATACGCAGTATTTT
j_gene: TRBJ2-3
len: 15
v_gene: TRBV28
d_gene: TRBD2
abundance: -

CDR3aa: CASSLAVGSSGGYTF
CDR3nt: TGCGCCAGCAGCTTGGCTGTGGGTTCCTCGGGTGGCTACACCTTC
j_gene: TRBJ1-2
len: 15
v_gene: TRBV5-1
d_gene: -
abundance: -

CDR3aa: CASSKAVRGSQPQHF
CDR3nt: TGTGCCAGCAGCAAAGCCGTCAGGGGGTCTCAGCCCCAGCATTTT
j_gene: TRBJ1-5
len: 15
v_gene: TRBV21-1
d_gene: -
abundance: -

CDR3aa: CASRMDINSPLHF
CDR3nt: TGTGCCAGCAGGATGGACATCAATTCACCCCTCCACTTT
j_gene: TRBJ1-6
len: 13
v_gene: TRBV6-4
d_gene: -
abundance: -

CDR3aa: CASSTGTGRREKLFF
CDR3nt: TGTGCCAGCAGCACCGGGACAGGGAGGAGGGAAAAACTGTTTTTT
j_gene: TRBJ1-4
len: 15
v_gene: TRBV7-2
d_gene: TRBD1
abundance: -

CDR3aa: CASSLSLNQPQHF
CDR3nt: TGTGCCAGCAGCTTAAGCCTGAATCAGCCCCAGCATTTT
j_gene: TRBJ1-5
len: 13
v_gene: TRBV7-2
d_gene: -
abundance: -

CDR3aa: CASSSGTGLASSGANVLTF
CDR3nt: TGCGCCAGCAGCTCCGGGACAGGGTTGGCAAGCTCTGGGGCCAACGTCCTGACTTTC
j_gene: TRBJ2-6
len: 19
v_gene: TRBV5-1
d_gene: TRBD1
abundance: -

CDR3aa: CASRPDSNTGELFF
CDR3nt: TGTGCCAGCAGACCAGACAGCAACACCGGGGAGCTGTTTTTT
j_gene: TRBJ2-2
len: 14
v_gene: TRBV6-5
d_gene: -
abundance: -

CDR3aa: CASSLPGFNEKLFF
CDR3nt: TGTGCCAGCAGCCTTCCGGGTTTTAATGAAAAACTGTTTTTT
j_gene: TRBJ1-4
len: 14
v_gene: TRBV28
d_gene: -
abundance: -

CDR3aa: CATSDPRQGDTEAFF
CDR3nt: TGTGCCACCAGTGATCCGAGACAGGGAGACACTGAAGCTTTCTTT
j_gene: TRBJ1-1
len: 15
v_gene: TRBV24-1
d_gene: TRBD1
abundance: -

CDR3aa: CASSRLRGGSTEAFF
CDR3nt: TGTGCCAGCAGCCGGCTACGTGGGGGGAGCACTGAAGCTTTCTTT
j_gene: TRBJ1-1
len: 15
v_gene: TRBV3-1/TRBV3-2
d_gene: -
abundance: -

CDR3aa: CASSEARQPGETQYF
CDR3nt: TGTGCCAGCAGTGAAGCGCGACAGCCCGGAGAGACCCAGTACTTC
j_gene: TRBJ2-5
len: 15
v_gene: TRBV2
d_gene: -
abundance: -

CDR3aa: CASHPRGGSYNEQFF
CDR3nt: TGTGCCTCCCACCCGAGGGGGGGGTCCTACAATGAGCAGTTCTTC
j_gene: TRBJ2-1
len: 15
v_gene: TRBV30
d_gene: -
abundance: -

CDR3aa: CASSLGGRSGANVLTF
CDR3nt: TGTGCCAGCAGCTTGGGAGGGAGGTCCGGGGCCAACGTCCTGACTTTC
j_gene: TRBJ2-6
len: 16
v_gene: TRBV5-4
d_gene: -
abundance: -

CDR3aa: CASSEPGQPEKLFF
CDR3nt: TGTGCCAGCAGTGAACCTGGACAGCCTGAAAAACTGTTTTTT
j_gene: TRBJ1-4
len: 14
v_gene: TRBV6-1
d_gene: -
abundance: -

CDR3aa: CASSPLAGAPGELFF
CDR3nt: TGTGCCAGCAGTCCATTAGCGGGAGCCCCCGGGGAGCTGTTTTTT
j_gene: TRBJ2-2
len: 15
v_gene: TRBV6-5
d_gene: TRBD2
abundance: -

CDR3aa: CASNDGLAGGGPYEQYF
CDR3nt: TGCGCCAGCAACGACGGACTAGCGGGAGGGGGACCCTACGAGCAGTACTTC
j_gene: TRBJ2-7
len: 17
v_gene: TRBV5-1
d_gene: TRBD2
abundance: -

CDR3aa: CASSVVGSGGPYNEQFF
CDR3nt: TGTGCCAGCAGCGTAGTAGGTTCGGGGGGCCCTTACAATGAGCAGTTCTTC
j_gene: TRBJ2-1
len: 17
v_gene: TRBV9
d_gene: -
abundance: -

CDR3aa: CASSADSTVTEAFF
CDR3nt: TGTGCCAGTAGTGCCGACAGTACAGTGACTGAAGCTTTCTTT
j_gene: TRBJ1-1
len: 14
v_gene: TRBV19
d_gene: -
abundance: few